The 15 T cell receptor beta chains reported below all come from one sample, sequenced in a study of cytomegalovirus exposure and HLA in healthy donors. PCR used 60 Vbeta primers and 13 Jbeta primers. TCRdb's copy holds only in-frame clones and misses some; the assay was immunoSEQ multiplex PCR. The data contain around 110,000 clones, 82% of them singletons. Sample: PBMCs. These receptors originate from a man between 25 and 39 years old in good health and CMV-seropositive.

The rearrangement joins TRBV29-1 to TRBJ1-2, with a possible D match to TRBD1 (6 bases). Germline CDR1 and CDR2: SQVTM and ANQGSEA. The ends were cut back, 4 bases at V and 2 bases at J, with 8 bases in the middle. This CDR3 is 12 amino acids long. The CDR3 is CSVATGNYGYTF. CDR3 coding DNA: TGCAGCGTTGCTACAGGGAACTATGGCTACACCTTC.

This chain links TRBV11-2 with TRBJ2-1; 11 bases are a match to TRBD2. CDR3 length: 18 amino acids. Germline-derived CDR1 and CDR2 are SGHAT and FQNNGV. Germline trimming cut 1 base from V and 3 bases from J; bases unmatched to any gene: 8. The chain's CDR3 is CASSLGPSGGLFYNEQFF. CDR3 nucleotide sequence: TGTGCCAGCAGCTTAGGTCCTAGCGGGGGGCTTTTCTACAATGAGCAGTTCTTC.

The V call is TRBV5-1, the J call TRBJ2-3; 9 bases line up with TRBD1. V shed 4 bases, J shed 9 bases, and the junction held 6 bases outside the gene matches. The CDR3 runs to 13 residues. Germline CDR1 and CDR2: SGHRS and YFSETQ. Here the CDR3 reads CASSTDRGDTQYF. DNA of the CDR3: TGCGCCAGCAGCACGGACAGGGGAGACACGCAGTATTTT.

V is TRBV5-5 and J is TRBJ2-3; TRBD2 matches at 7 bases. V dropped 0 bases and J dropped 2; count of bases not matched to a gene: 6. The germline V gene has CDR1 SGHKS and CDR2 YYEKEE (reference sequence). The CDR3 has 16 residues. CDR3 nucleotides: TGTGCCAGCAGCTTGGACTGGGGAGGGTTCACAGATACGCAGTATTTT. It specifies CASSLDWGGFTDTQYF.

The chain has TRBV18 and TRBJ1-3, with 7 nucleotides matching TRBD1. The CDR3 runs 16 residues. CDR1 is KGHSH and CDR2 is LQKENI in the germline V gene. V was pared by 3 bases and J by 3 bases, with 8 bases of the junction left unmatched. CDR3: CASSPLSNRGGNTIYF. The CDR3 DNA follows: TGTGCCAGCTCACCGTTATCTAACAGGGGTGGAAACACCATATATTTT.

V is TRBV29-1 and J is TRBJ2-3; 7 nucleotides agree with TRBD1. Trimming removed 4 bases from V and 3 bases from J; junction bases left unmatched: 10. The CDR3 spans 15 residues. Germline V gene data show CDR1 as SQVTM and CDR2 as ANQGSEA. The DNA of the CDR3 is TGCAGCGTTGGACTCGACAGGGAGAGAACAGATACGCAGTATTTT. It translates to CSVGLDRERTDTQYF.

The V and J genes are TRBV19 and TRBJ1-4; unclear D gene. Trimming cost V 4 bases and J 1 base, with 10 bases left between them. Germline loops: CDR1 LNHDA, CDR2 SQIVND (reference sequence). The CDR3 totals 15 residues. The CDR3: CASSTLSGTNEKLFF. The CDR3 coding sequence is TGTGCCAGTAGTACTCTAAGCGGAACTAATGAAAAACTGTTTTTT.

The chain uses TRBV5-5 and TRBJ1-2; a weak D match, TRBD1 (5 bases). The CDR3 runs 16 residues. Trimming left V 2 bases short and J 1 base short, with 15 bases between. CDR1 and CDR2 from the germline V gene are SGHKS and YYEKEE (reference sequence). CDR3 sequence (DNA): TGTGCCAGCAGCTTCTTTAAAGGGGCTGGTAACTATGGCTACACCTTC. It codes for CASSFFKGAGNYGYTF.

This rearrangement joins TRBV2 to TRBJ2-1, with D tentatively TRBD2 (6 bases). CDR3 length: 15 residues. V lost 9 bases and J 0 bases, leaving 15 bases between the germline ends. Germline CDR1 and CDR2: SNHLY and FYNNEI. As DNA, the CDR3 is TGTGCCAGTACCGCGGGACCAAGCTCCTACAATGAGCAGTTCTTC. It specifies CASTAGPSSYNEQFF.

Only one count was recorded for this clone. The chain combines TRBV11-1 with TRBJ2-2; 9 nucleotides line up with TRBD1. With 6 bases clipped from V and 5 bases from J, the junction kept 10 bases outside the gene matches. Germline assignment: CDR1 SGHAT and CDR2 FQDESV (reference sequence). This CDR3 spans 16 amino acids. In nucleotides, the CDR3 is TGTGCCAGCAGTCTGCCGGACAGGGGAAGGACCGGGGAGCTGTTTTTT. It encodes CASSLPDRGRTGELFF.

V gene TRBV5-1 combines with J gene TRBJ2-5; D not resolved. From germline, CDR1 is SGHRS and CDR2 YFSETQ. The CDR3 sequence is 16 residues long. Trimming left V 0 bases short and J 2 bases short, with 14 bases between. CDR3 nucleotides: TGCGCCAGCAGCTTGGTCCCAGCTGGGCCACAAGAGACCCAGTACTTC. Translated, it gives CASSLVPAGPQETQYF. The full variable domain, in which reference TRBV5-1 and TRBJ2-5 provide the parts outside the CDR3, is KAGVTQTPRYLIKTRGQQVTLSCSPISGHRSVSWYQQTPGQGLQFLFEYFSETQRNKGNFPGRFSGRQFSNSRSEMNVSTLELGDSALYLCASSLVPAGPQETQYFGPGTRLLVL.

The chain is built from TRBV15 and TRBJ1-2; maybe TRBD1 (5 bases). The CDR3 runs 17 residues. Germline CDR1 is LNHNV and CDR2 is YYDKDF (reference sequence). Trimming shortened V by 0 bases and J by 1 base, and 15 bases separated the two germline ends. The DNA of the CDR3 is TGTGCCACCAGCAGAGATGGGAGGGCAGGGAGTAACTATGGCTACACCTTC. Protein sequence: CATSRDGRAGSNYGYTF.

This clone was picked up one time. The V gene is TRBV5-1, the J gene TRBJ2-5; 7 nucleotides match TRBD2. This CDR3 spans 15 amino acids. The ends lost 4 bases at V and 5 bases at J; junction bases unmatched: 11. The V gene's germline CDR1 is SGHRS and CDR2 YFSETQ. The CDR3, as DNA: TGCGCCAGCAGCGACCCACGGGGAGGGATGGAGACCCAGTACTTC. Protein sequence: CASSDPRGGMETQYF. Full variable domain (remainder filled in from reference TRBV5-1 and TRBJ2-5): KAGVTQTPRYLIKTRGQQVTLSCSPISGHRSVSWYQQTPGQGLQFLFEYFSETQRNKGNFPGRFSGRQFSNSRSEMNVSTLELGDSALYLCASSDPRGGMETQYFGPGTRLLVL.

V gene TRBV28 combines with J gene TRBJ2-7; 7 bases agree with TRBD1. Germline CDR1 reads MDHEN; CDR2 reads SYDVKM. CDR3 length equals 14 residues. V trimming: 3 bases; J trimming: 4 bases; junction bases outside the gene matches: 6. In DNA, the CDR3 is TGTGCCAGCAGTTTGCCTCGACAGGGATACGAGCAGTACTTC. It is translated as CASSLPRQGYEQYF. The full variable domain, rest sourced from reference TRBV28 and TRBJ2-7, is DVKVTQSSRYLVKRTGEKVFLECVQDMDHENMFWYRQDPGLGLRLIYFSYDVKMKEKGDIPEGYSVSREKKERFSLILESASTNQTSMYLCASSLPRQGYEQYFGPGTRLTVT.

The chain links TRBV30 to TRBJ1-5, with 10 bases aligning to TRBD1. Losses at the gene ends were 2 bases for V and 6 bases for J; bases not matched to a gene: 10. The CDR3 spans 16 residues. The V gene's germline CDR1 is GTSNPN and CDR2 SVGIG (reference sequence). CDR3 sequence: CAWSRPGTGAGQPQHF. In DNA, the CDR3 is TGTGCCTGGAGTCGTCCCGGGACAGGGGCTGGTCAGCCCCAGCATTTT.